This T cell receptor beta chain comes out of a study of cytomegalovirus exposure and HLA in healthy donors. In the PCR, 60 Vbeta and 13 Jbeta primers were used. The data were produced by immunoSEQ multiplex PCR, yet TCRdb's version contains in-frame clones alone and is incomplete. The sample consists of more than 150,000 clones, approximately 88% of them appearing once. Germline V CDR1 and CDR2: MNHEY, SVGAGI. The CDR3 is 11 residues long. The V end was cut by 2 bases, the J end by 6 bases, with 5 bases between. This clone showed up just a few times. The sequence derives from a boy under 18 in good health and CMV-seronegative. Sequencing was performed on PBMCs. J is TRBJ2-7 and V is TRBV6-5; D gene ambiguous. The CDR3 here is CASSYEPEQYF. CDR3 bases: TGTGCCAGCAGTTACGAGCCCGAGCAGTACTTC.